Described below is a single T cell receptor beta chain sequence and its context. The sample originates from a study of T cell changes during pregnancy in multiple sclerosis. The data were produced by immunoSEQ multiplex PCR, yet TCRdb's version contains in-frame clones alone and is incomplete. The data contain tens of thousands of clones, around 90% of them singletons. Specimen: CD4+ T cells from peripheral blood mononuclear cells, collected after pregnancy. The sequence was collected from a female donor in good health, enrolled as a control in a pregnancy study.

Here the CDR3 DNA reads TGTGCCAGCACCTCCAGGGTAGGAGAGACCCAGTACTTC. Protein: CASTSRVGETQYF. The V call is TRBV7-2, the J call TRBJ2-5, with D possibly TRBD1 on 5 matching bases. The germline CDR1 and CDR2 sequences are SGHTA and FQGNSA. There are 13 residues in the CDR3. Trimming took 7 bases from V and 4 from J, leaving 13 bases between them.